This entry concerns a single TCR beta chain. No cognate antigen has been identified for it. No much larger clonotype is one base removed from it; base qualities were not supplied. The CDR3, from cysteine to phenylalanine, totals 11 residues. CDR3 DNA is the only sequence kept; it has 33 bases, read in frame from the first base. The germline V gene (reference sequence) supplies CDR1 GTSNPN and CDR2 SVGIG. The data stem from a study of shared clonotypes between healthy human individuals (dated by TCRdb to about 2020). At the level of the whole study: A couple of women and a few men aged 18 to 49 years were included in the cohort. For each donor, three plates each were used for CD4 naive and CD4 memory, two plates were used for CD8 naive, and one plate was used for CD8 memory. Blood TCR repertoires of roughly five healthy adults were deeply sequenced to estimate repertoire size and the extent of clonotype sharing between individuals. To increase sequencing depth and limit assay-specific biases, different laboratories used diverse techniques to prepare libraries and sequence TCR repertoires. Per donor, leukapheresis produced somewhere between about 0.94 and 9 billion PBMCs. Summary of the overall study and its limitations: Compared with non-shared clonotypes, clonotypes shared by all four sorted-subset donors had higher generation probabilities. The genetic and exposure-history diversity represented was limited by the small number of donors. Sharing across a few donors was observed for 4.5% to 6.5% of naive CD4, 3% to 4% of naive CD8, 2% to 2.5% of memory CD4, and approximately 0.41% of memory CD8 clonotypes. Rarefaction of sorted-subset datasets indicated incomplete sequencing despite the large sequencing depth. Naive subsets generally had larger estimated clonotype richness than memory subsets. Pairwise subsampling indicated that sequencing depth was expected to affect the degree of clonotype sharing among donors. Sampling was restricted to blood, and TCR repertoires in tissue are likely to differ from TCR repertoires in blood.

Donors were healthy HIV-negative adults with no recently reported acute infections or vaccinations. Every donor was a Caucasian adult residing in Nashville, Tennessee, USA. CD4+ T cells were enriched through magnetic negative selection, after which naive cells were positively selected on CD45RA and the remaining negative fraction served as the memory subset. Blood was collected by leukapheresis, and PBMCs were isolated by Ficoll-Histopaque density gradient centrifugation and then cryopreserved in liquid nitrogen vapor phase. Purity and quantity of every magnetically sorted T cell population were checked by analytical flow cytometry. From each sorted fraction, genomic DNA was isolated and quantified by UV absorbance on a Nanodrop 2000c. Using the deep immunoSEQ assay, TCR CDR3 regions were amplified from genomic DNA by multiplex PCR. Extracted genomic DNA from each cell subset was spread evenly across all wells of several immunoSEQ 96-well plates, with each plate serving as a replicate. Each replicate PCR for sorted subsets received 150 to 250 ng genomic DNA, equal to around 32,000 T cell genomes. The purified libraries were quantified using a Qubit 3.0 fluorometer, sized with a Bioanalyzer 2100, and then quantified again using the KAPA Library Quantification kit. Every immunoSEQ 96-well plate was sequenced on a dedicated single-read 150-cycle Illumina NextSeq 550 flow cell. The published analysis was carried out like this. Because the immunoSEQ output held only junctional sequences and lacked quality scores, the filtering could not match the filtering applied to full-length reads. Sequences were annotated with PyIR, a Python wrapper for IgBLAST v1.9, and V/J genes and CDR3 were assigned using IMGT germline references. Reads were removed for weak V/J assignments (E-value above 1e-6), missing CDR3, stop codons, out-of-frame junctions, or ambiguous translated residues. V3J clonotypes were defined as sequences sharing the same inferred V gene, J gene, and CDR3 amino acid sequence. Percentage overlap between repertoires was calculated by dividing the number of shared unique clonotypes by the size of the smaller repertoire. RTK rarefaction, the Chao1 estimator, and Recon v2.1 estimates of unobserved clonotypes were used to assess repertoire richness. Generation probabilities for all TCRbeta clonotypes obtained by the gDNA method from a handful of donors were computed using OLGA. TCRdb retrieved this table from immuneACCESS and kept in-frame rearrangements only. Not all clones are present; in checked studies, unresolved V genes account for under half, and no reason is known for the remainder. V, J and clone size were drawn from that table, and D and trimming were deduced from the DNA. The sample table lists approximately 1,000,000 clones, 70% to 80% of them with a count of one. Clones ranked in the top ten supply 0.52% of the sample.

What was sequenced was memory CD4+ T cells from PBMCs. In the paper's terms, the cell subset or site label means: CD45RA-negative fraction. The receptor was derived from a man aged 18 to 30 in good health. Some clones in this sample may be carry-over from other donors' samples. This chain joins TRBV30 to TRBJ2-7; 7 of the junction bases match TRBD2. The sequenced DNA: TGTGCGGGAGGGTTTACCTACGAGCAGTACTTC. Translated, it reads CAGGFTYEQYF.